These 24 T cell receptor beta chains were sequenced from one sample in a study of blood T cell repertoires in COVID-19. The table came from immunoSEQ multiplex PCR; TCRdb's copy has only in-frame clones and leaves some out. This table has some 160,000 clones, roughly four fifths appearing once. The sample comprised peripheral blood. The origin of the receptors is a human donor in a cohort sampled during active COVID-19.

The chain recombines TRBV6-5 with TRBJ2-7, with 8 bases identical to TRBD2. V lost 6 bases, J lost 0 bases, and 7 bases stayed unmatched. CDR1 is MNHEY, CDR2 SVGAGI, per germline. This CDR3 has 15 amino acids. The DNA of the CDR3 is TGTGCCAGCAGCTCCGGGGGGGATTTCTCCTACGAGCAGTACTTC. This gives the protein CASSSGGDFSYEQYF.

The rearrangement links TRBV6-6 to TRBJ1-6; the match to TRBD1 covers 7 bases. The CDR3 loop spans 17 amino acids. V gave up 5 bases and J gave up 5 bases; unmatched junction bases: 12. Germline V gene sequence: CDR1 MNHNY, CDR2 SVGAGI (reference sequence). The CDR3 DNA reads TGTGCCAGCAGTCAAATGACAGGGATGGCAAATAATTCACCCCTCCACTTT. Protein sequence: CASSQMTGMANNSPLHF.

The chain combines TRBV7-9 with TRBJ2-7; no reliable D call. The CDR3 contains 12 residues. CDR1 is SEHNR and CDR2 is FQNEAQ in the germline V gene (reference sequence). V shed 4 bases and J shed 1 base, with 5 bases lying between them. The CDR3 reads CASSSISYEQYF. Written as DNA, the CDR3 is TGTGCCAGCAGCTCAATTTCCTACGAGCAGTACTTC.

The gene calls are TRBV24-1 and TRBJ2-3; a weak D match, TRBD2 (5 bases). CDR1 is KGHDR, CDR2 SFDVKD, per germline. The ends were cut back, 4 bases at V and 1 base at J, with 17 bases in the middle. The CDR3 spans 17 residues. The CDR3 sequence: CATSDLDPAARTDTQYF. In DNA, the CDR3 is TGTGCCACCAGTGACCTCGACCCAGCGGCTCGCACAGATACGCAGTATTTT.

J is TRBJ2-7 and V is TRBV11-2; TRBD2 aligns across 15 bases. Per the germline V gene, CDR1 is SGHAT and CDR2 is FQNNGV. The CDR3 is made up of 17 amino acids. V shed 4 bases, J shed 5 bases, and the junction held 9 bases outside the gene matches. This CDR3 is CASSSGLAGGPGHEQYF. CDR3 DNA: TGTGCCAGCAGCTCCGGACTAGCGGGAGGGCCGGGCCACGAGCAGTACTTC.

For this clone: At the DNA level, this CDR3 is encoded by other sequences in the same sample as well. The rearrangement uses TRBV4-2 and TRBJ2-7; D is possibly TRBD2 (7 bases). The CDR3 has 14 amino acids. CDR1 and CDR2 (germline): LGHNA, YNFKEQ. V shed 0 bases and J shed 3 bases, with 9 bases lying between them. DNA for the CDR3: TGTGCCAGCAGCCAAGAAAGGGGGGGCTACGAGCAGTACTTC. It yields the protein CASSQERGGYEQYF.

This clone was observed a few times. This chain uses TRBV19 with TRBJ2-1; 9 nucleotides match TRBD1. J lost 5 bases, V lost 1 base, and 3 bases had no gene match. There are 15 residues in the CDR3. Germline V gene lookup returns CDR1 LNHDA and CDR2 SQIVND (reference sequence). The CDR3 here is CASSIGTGVNNEQFF. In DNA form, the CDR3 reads TGTGCCAGTAGTATAGGGACAGGGGTTAACAATGAGCAGTTCTTC.

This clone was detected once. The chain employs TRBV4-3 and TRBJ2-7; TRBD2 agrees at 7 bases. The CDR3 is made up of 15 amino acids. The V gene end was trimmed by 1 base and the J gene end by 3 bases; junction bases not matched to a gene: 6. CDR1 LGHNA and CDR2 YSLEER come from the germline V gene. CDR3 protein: CASSQVRTRYYEQYF. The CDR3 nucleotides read TGCGCCAGCAGCCAAGTCAGGACTAGATACTACGAGCAGTACTTC.

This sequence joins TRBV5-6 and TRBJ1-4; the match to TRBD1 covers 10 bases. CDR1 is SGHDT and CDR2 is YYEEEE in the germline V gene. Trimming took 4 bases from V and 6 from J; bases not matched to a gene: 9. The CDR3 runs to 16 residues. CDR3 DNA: TGTGCCAGCAGCCTATACCAGACAGGGGGCGATGAAAAACTGTTTTTT. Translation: CASSLYQTGGDEKLFF.

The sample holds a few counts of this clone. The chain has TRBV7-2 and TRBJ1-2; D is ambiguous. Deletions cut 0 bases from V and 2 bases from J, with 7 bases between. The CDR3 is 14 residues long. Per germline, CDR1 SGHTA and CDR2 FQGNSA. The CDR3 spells CASSLAQVNYGYTF. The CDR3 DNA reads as TGTGCCAGCAGCTTAGCGCAGGTGAACTATGGCTACACCTTC.

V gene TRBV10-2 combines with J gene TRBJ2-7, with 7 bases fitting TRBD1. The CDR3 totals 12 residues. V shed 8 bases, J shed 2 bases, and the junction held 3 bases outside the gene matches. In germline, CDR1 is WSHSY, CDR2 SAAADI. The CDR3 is CASGQVTYEQYF. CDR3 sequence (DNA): TGCGCCAGCGGACAGGTAACCTACGAGCAGTACTTC.

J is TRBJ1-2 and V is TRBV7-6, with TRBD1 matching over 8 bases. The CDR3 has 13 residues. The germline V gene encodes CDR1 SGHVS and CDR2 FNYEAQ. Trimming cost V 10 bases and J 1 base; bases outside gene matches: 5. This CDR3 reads CATGQGVNYGYTF. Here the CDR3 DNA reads TGTGCCACCGGACAGGGCGTTAACTATGGCTACACCTTC.

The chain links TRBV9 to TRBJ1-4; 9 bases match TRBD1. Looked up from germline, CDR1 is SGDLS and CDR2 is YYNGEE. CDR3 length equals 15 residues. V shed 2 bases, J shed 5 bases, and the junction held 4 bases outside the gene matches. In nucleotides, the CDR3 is TGTGCCAGCAGCGTCTCCGGGACAGGGAATGAAAAACTGTTTTTT. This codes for CASSVSGTGNEKLFF.

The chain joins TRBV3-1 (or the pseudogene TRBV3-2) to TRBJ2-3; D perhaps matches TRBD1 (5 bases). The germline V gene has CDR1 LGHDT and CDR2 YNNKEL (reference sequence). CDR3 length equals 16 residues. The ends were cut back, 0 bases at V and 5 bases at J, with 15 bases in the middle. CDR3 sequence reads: CASSQDPGRGRDTQYF. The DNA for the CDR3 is TGTGCCAGCAGCCAAGATCCCGGTAGGGGCCGAGATACGCAGTATTTT.

The CDR3 bases are TGTGCCAGCAGTTTCTCTGGCTACACCTTC. Translating it yields CASSFSGYTF. The rearrangement uses TRBV28 and TRBJ1-2; D gene uncertain. The CDR3 is 10 amino acids. Germline CDR1 reads MDHEN; CDR2 reads SYDVKM. Deletions cut 3 bases from V and 7 bases from J, with 3 bases between.

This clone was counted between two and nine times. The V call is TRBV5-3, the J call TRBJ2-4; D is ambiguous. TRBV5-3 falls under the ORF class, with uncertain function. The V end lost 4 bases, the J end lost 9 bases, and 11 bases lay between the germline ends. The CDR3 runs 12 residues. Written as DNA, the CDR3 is TGTGCCAGAAGCCTGCCCTATGGCATTCAGTACTTC. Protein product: CARSLPYGIQYF.

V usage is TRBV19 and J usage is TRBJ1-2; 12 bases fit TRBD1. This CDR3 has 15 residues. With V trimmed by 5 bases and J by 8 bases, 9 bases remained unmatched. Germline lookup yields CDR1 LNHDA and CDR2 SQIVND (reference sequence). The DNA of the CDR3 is TGTGCCAGTAGTCTACAGGGACAGGGGGCAGGGGGCTACACCTTC. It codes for CASSLQGQGAGGYTF.

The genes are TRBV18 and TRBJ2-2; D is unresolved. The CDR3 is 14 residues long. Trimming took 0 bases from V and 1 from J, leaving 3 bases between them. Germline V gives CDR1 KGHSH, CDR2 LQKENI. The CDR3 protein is CASSPPRNTGELFF. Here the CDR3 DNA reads TGTGCCAGCTCACCACCGAGGAACACCGGGGAGCTGTTTTTT.

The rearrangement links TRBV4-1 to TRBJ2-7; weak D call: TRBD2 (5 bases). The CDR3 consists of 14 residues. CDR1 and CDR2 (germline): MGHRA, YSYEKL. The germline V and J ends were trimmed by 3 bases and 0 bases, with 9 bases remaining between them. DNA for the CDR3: TGCGCCAGCAGCCATCCGGGAAGCTCCTACGAGCAGTACTTC. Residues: CASSHPGSSYEQYF.

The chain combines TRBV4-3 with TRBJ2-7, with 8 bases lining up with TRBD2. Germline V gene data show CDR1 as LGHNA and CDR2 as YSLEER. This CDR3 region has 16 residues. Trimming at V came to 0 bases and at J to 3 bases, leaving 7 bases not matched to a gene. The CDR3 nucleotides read TGCGCCAGCAGCCAAGATCATTGGCGGGGGGACTACGAGCAGTACTTC. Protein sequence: CASSQDHWRGDYEQYF.

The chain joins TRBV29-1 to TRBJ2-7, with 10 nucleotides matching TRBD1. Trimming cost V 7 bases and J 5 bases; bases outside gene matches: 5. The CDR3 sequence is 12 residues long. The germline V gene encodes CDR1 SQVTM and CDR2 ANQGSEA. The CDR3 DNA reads TGCAGCGGGGGACAGGGGCGGAACGAGCAGTACTTC. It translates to CSGGQGRNEQYF.

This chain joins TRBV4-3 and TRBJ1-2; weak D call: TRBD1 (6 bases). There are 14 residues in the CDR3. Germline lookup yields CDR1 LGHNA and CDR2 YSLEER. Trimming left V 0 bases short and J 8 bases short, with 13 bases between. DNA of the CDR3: TGCGCCAGCAGCCAAGATGTTACAGGGACGGGCTACACCTTC. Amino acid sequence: CASSQDVTGTGYTF.

CDR3: CASRPTGGGNTEAFF. The CDR3 region has the DNA TGTGCCAGCAGACCGACAGGGGGTGGGAACACTGAAGCTTTCTTT. V is TRBV2 and J is TRBJ1-1, with 9 positions matching TRBD1. The V segment lost 6 bases and the J segment 1 base; nucleotides outside the gene matches: 6. Germline loops: CDR1 SNHLY, CDR2 FYNNEI. The CDR3 spans 15 residues.

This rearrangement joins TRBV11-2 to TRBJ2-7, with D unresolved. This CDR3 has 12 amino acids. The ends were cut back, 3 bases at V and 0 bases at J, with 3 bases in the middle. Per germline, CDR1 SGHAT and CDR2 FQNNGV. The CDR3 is CASSFSSYEQYF. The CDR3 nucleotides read TGTGCCAGCAGCTTTAGCTCCTACGAGCAGTACTTC.